This T cell receptor beta chain stems from a study of shared clonotypes between healthy human individuals. As for the study in general: Three plates were used per donor for CD4 naive, three for CD4 memory, two for CD8 naive and one for CD8 memory.

Evenly divided among several immunoSEQ plates was the genomic DNA of each subset. Sequencing was performed with immunoSEQ multiplex PCR; in TCRdb, only in-frame clones are kept and a portion is missing. The table includes 2 million to 2.5 million clones, over 85% detected once. CDR3 length equals 15 residues. CDR1 and CDR2 from the germline V gene are PRHDT and FYEKMQ (reference sequence). V lost 3 bases, J lost 1 base, and 4 bases stayed unmatched. CD45RO negativity and positive selection for CCR7 defined naive CD8 cells, a population that excluded terminally differentiated effector memory CD45RA+ cells.

This clonotype was obtained from a man younger than 35 in good health. The rearrangement links TRBV13 to TRBJ1-1; the match to TRBD1 covers 8 bases. The sequenced sample consisted of naive CD8+ T cells sorted from blood. Written as DNA, the CDR3 is TGTGCCAGCAGCTTTGCCGGACAGGGGAACACTGAAGCTTTCTTT. This translates into CASSFAGQGNTEAFF.